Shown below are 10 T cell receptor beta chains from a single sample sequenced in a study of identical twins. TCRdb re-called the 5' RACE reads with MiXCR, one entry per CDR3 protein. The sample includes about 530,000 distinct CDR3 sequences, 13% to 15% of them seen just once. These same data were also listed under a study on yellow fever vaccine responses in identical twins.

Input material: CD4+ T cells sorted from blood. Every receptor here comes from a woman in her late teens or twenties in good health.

The CDR3 is CSARDQKTRAETQYF. The CDR3 coding sequence is TGCAGTGCTAGAGATCAGAAGACTAGGGCAGAGACCCAGTACTTC. The gene calls are TRBV20-1 and TRBJ2-5; maybe TRBD2 (6 bases). CDR1 is DFQATT, CDR2 SNEGSKA, per germline (reference sequence). Trimming left V 0 bases short and J 4 bases short, with 15 bases between. The CDR3 covers 15 residues.

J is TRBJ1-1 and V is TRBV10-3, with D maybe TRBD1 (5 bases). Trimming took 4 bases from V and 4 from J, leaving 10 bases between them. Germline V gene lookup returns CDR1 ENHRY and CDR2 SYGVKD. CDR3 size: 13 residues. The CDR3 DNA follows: TGTGCCATCAGTGCCAGGGATGGCACTGAAGCTTTCTTT. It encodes CAISARDGTEAFF.

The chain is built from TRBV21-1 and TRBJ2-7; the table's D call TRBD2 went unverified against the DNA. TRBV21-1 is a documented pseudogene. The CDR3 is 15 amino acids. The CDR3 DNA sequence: TGTGCCAGCAGGAAAAGGGAGGCCAGACGGGTCGAGCAGTACGTC. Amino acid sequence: CASRKREARRVEQYV.

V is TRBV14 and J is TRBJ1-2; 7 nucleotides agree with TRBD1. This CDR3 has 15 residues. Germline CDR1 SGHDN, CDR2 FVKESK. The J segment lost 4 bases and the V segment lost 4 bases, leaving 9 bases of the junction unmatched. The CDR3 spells CASSRETGPIYGYTF. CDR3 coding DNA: TGTGCCAGCAGCCGAGAGACAGGGCCCATCTATGGCTACACCTTC.

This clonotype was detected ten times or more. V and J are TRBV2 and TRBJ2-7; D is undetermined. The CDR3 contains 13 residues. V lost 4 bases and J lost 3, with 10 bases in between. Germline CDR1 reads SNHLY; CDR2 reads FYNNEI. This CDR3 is CASSVEIVYEQYV. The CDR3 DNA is TGTGCCAGCAGTGTGGAAATAGTCTACGAGCAGTACGTC.

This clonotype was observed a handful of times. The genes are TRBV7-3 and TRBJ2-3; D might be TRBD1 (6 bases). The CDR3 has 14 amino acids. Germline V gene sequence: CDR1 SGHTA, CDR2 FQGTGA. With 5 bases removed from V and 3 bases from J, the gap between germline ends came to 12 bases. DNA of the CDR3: TGTGCCAGCAGCCAGGGGCGGGTGACAGATACGCAGTATTTT. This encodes CASSQGRVTDTQYF.

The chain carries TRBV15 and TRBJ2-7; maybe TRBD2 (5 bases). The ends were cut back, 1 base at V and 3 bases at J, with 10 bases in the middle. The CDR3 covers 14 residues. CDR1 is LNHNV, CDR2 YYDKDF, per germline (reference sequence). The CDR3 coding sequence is TGTGCCACCAGCAGAGGGTCAGACTACTACGAGCAGTACTTC. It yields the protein CATSRGSDYYEQYF.

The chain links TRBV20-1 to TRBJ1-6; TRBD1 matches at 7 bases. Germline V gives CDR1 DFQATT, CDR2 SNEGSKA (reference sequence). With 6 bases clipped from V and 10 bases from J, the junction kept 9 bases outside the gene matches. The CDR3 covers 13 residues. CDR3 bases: TGCAGTGCAAAGGGAGGGGGCTCATCACCCCTCCACTTT. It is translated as CSAKGGGSSPLHF.

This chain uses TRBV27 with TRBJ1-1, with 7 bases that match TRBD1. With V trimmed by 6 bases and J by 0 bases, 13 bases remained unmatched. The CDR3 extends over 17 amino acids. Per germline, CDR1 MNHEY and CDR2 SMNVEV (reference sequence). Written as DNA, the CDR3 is TGTGCCAGCAGCCAAAGAAACAGGGGTCCAATGAACACTGAAGCTTTCTTT. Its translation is CASSQRNRGPMNTEAFF.

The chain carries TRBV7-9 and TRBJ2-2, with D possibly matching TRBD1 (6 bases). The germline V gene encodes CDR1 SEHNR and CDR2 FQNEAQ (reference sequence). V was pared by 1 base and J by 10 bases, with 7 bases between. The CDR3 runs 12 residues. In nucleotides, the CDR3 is TGTGCCAGCAGCTTAGGGACAGAGGAGCTGTTTTTT. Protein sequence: CASSLGTEELFF.